The text below deals with one T cell receptor (beta chain). The sample comes from a study of blood T cell repertoires in COVID-19. Across the whole study: The samples span acute and convalescent COVID-19 from the United States, Italy and Spain. Nucleic acid was either cDNA or gDNA, and it came from T cells, B-cell-depleted T cells, or PBMCs.

In the study's own analysis: Amplification with reference gene primers provided the estimates of nucleated cell counts. Repertoires were generated with immunoSEQ multiplex PCR, while TCRdb's copy carries only in-frame clones and drops some. V and J calls and clone size follow that table, whereas D and trimming were derived from the DNA. The sample has 350,000 to 450,000 clones; around 92% are singletons. Per the germline V gene, CDR1 is SGHTA and CDR2 is FQGTGA. J was trimmed by 4 bases and V by 4 bases; bases with no gene match: 0. The CDR3 covers 13 residues. The V gene is TRBV7-3, the J gene TRBJ2-5, with TRBD1 identical over 10 bases. The receptor was derived from a man between 35 and 55 years old with acute or convalescent COVID-19. Sequencing was done on a sample of peripheral blood. The CDR3 nucleotides are TGTGCCAGCAGCTGGACAGGGGGAGAGACCCAGTACTTC. It codes for CASSWTGGETQYF.